The 31 T cell receptor beta chains reported below all come from one sample, sequenced in a study of CD8 T cells in Susac syndrome. An amount of RNA that ranged from roughly 0.5 to 1 ug was reverse transcribed with random hexamers. TCRdb redid the calling of the immunoSEQ multiplex PCR reads with MiXCR, one entry per CDR3 protein. The sample includes 400,000 or so distinct CDR3 sequences, more than 80% of them seen just once. The sample was CD8+ T cells from PBMCs. The receptors stem from a human donor with multiple sclerosis.

V and J are TRBV13 and TRBJ2-2, with TRBD1 as a possible D gene (5 bases). The CDR3 has 15 residues. V lost 5 bases and J lost 1, with 11 bases in between. Per the germline V gene, CDR1 is PRHDT and CDR2 is FYEKMQ (reference sequence). CDR3 sequence (DNA): TGTGCCAGCAGCCAAGACAGAGTGAACACCGGGGAGCTGTTTTTT. Amino acid sequence: CASSQDRVNTGELFF.

This chain links TRBV7-9 with TRBJ2-7, with 9 nucleotides matching TRBD2. V lost 5 bases and J lost 7; bases outside the gene matches: 6. Germline V lookup: CDR1 SEHNR, CDR2 FQNEAQ (reference sequence). The CDR3 runs 13 residues. CDR3: CASSRAGGWEQYF. CDR3 nucleotides: TGTGCCAGCAGCCGAGCGGGGGGATGGGAGCAGTACTTC.

The chain recombines TRBV4-2 with TRBJ2-1; 8 bases match TRBD2. This CDR3 region has 15 residues. The V gene end was trimmed by 0 bases and the J gene end by 4 bases; junction bases not matched to a gene: 2. In germline, CDR1 is LGHNA, CDR2 YNFKEQ. CDR3 nucleotides: TGTGCCAGCAGCCAAGAGTCTAGCGGGTACAATGAGCAGTTCTTC. Its translation is CASSQESSGYNEQFF.

This clonotype occurred once. This rearrangement joins TRBV29-1 to TRBJ1-1; tentative D call: TRBD1 (5 bases). CDR3 size: 13 residues. V lost 7 bases and J lost 1, with 13 bases in between. CDR1 and CDR2 from the germline V gene are SQVTM and ANQGSEA. The CDR3 loop is CSARREWNTEAFF. CDR3 DNA sequence: TGCAGCGCCCGCAGGGAGTGGAACACTGAAGCTTTCTTT.

The gene calls are TRBV5-6 and TRBJ2-3; tentatively, D is TRBD1 (6 bases). Germline CDR1 SGHDT, CDR2 YYEEEE. V was pared by 1 base and J by 3 bases, with 9 bases between. CDR3 length: 14 residues. The CDR3 region has the DNA TGTGCCAGCAGCTTGCCAGGGGAGACAGATACGCAGTATTTT. It yields the protein CASSLPGETDTQYF.

This chain connects TRBV7-9 to TRBJ1-6; D is possibly TRBD1 (6 bases). V was clipped by 8 bases and J by 7 bases, with 15 bases between them. Germline CDR1 SEHNR, CDR2 FQNEAQ (reference sequence). This CDR3 comprises 14 residues. CDR3 coding DNA: TGTGCCAGCCGCACCGGACAGCTAAATTCACCCCTCCACTTT. Amino acid sequence: CASRTGQLNSPLHF.

The chain uses TRBV9 and TRBJ1-2; perhaps TRBD1 as D (6 bases). The CDR3 is 13 residues long. Germline assignment: CDR1 SGDLS and CDR2 YYNGEE. The germline V and J ends were trimmed by 3 bases and 6 bases, with 12 bases remaining between them. DNA of the CDR3: TGTGCCAGCAGCGCAGGGGAGGGAGATGGCTACACCTTC. It is translated as CASSAGEGDGYTF.

This clonotype came up many times. The CDR3 DNA reads as TGTGCCAGCAGCCGCTCCTACGAGCAGTACTTC. Protein sequence: CASSRSYEQYF. V usage is TRBV14 and J usage is TRBJ2-7, with D unclear. The CDR3 is 11 residues long. With 4 bases removed from V and 0 bases from J, the gap between germline ends came to 1 base. CDR1 is SGHDN, CDR2 FVKESK, per germline.

The J gene is TRBJ2-5, the V gene TRBV3-1; D not certain. The CDR3 runs to 15 residues. CDR1 is LGHDT, CDR2 YNNKEL, per germline (reference sequence). V dropped 0 bases and J dropped 2 bases, with 10 bases sitting between them. Written as DNA, the CDR3 is TGTGCCAGCAGCCAAGAGAGGCGGTTACAAGAGACCCAGTACTTC. It codes for CASSQERRLQETQYF.

The genes are TRBV27 and TRBJ2-7; 8 bases map to TRBD2. Trimming removed 6 bases from V and 2 bases from J; junction bases left unmatched: 15. Germline loops: CDR1 MNHEY, CDR2 SMNVEV (reference sequence). CDR3 length equals 17 residues. CDR3 region: CASSNLPGREGTYEQYF. The CDR3 coding sequence is TGTGCCAGCAGCAACCTCCCCGGGAGGGAGGGAACCTACGAGCAGTACTTC.

J is TRBJ1-5 and V is TRBV4-1; D may be TRBD1 (5 bases). The CDR3 covers 15 residues. V was cut by 0 bases and J by 3 bases, with 9 bases left in between. Germline V gene data show CDR1 as MGHRA and CDR2 as YSYEKL. DNA of the CDR3: TGCGCCAGCAGCCAAGATAGGGGATTCAATCAGCCCCAGCATTTT. It specifies CASSQDRGFNQPQHF.

This chain connects TRBV27 to TRBJ2-5; D not resolved. Trimming left V 2 bases short and J 5 bases short, with 9 bases between. Germline V gene lookup returns CDR1 MNHEY and CDR2 SMNVEV (reference sequence). The CDR3 covers 13 residues. This CDR3 is CASSLTTGETQYF. CDR3 in DNA: TGTGCCAGCAGTTTAACGACTGGCGAGACCCAGTACTTC.

This clonotype was seen only a few times. CDR3 residues: CASSVDSSSGNTIYF. The CDR3 bases are TGTGCCAGCAGCGTGGACTCAAGCTCTGGAAACACCATATATTTT. V is TRBV14 and J is TRBJ1-3, with D unresolved. V was shortened by 5 bases and J by 0 bases, with 11 bases between the two germline ends. Germline V CDR1 and CDR2: SGHDN, FVKESK. The CDR3 loop spans 15 amino acids.

This clonotype was observed a single time. The J gene is TRBJ2-2, the V gene TRBV6-5; 11 bases map to TRBD1. This CDR3 spans 19 amino acids. CDR1 and CDR2 from the germline V gene are MNHEY and SVGAGI. Trimming took 2 bases from V and 3 from J; bases not matched to a gene: 11. CDR3 sequence (DNA): TGTGCCAGCAGTTACGGAACGGACAGGGGGCTGCAAGACACCGGGGAGCTGTTTTTT. The encoded protein is CASSYGTDRGLQDTGELFF.

The gene calls are TRBV5-1 and TRBJ2-7; 7 bases match TRBD1. Germline CDR1 SGHRS, CDR2 YFSETQ. The junction had 5 bases not matched to a gene; V was cut back by 0 bases and J by 5 bases. The CDR3 runs 14 residues. CDR3 protein: CASSLGQGLDEQYF. The CDR3 region has the DNA TGCGCCAGCAGCTTGGGACAGGGCTTAGACGAGCAGTACTTC.

This clonotype was detected only a few times. The rearrangement links TRBV12-3 or TRBV12-4 to TRBJ2-7; D call uncertain. This CDR3 is built from 14 residues. Trimming cost V 3 bases and J 0 bases, with 9 bases left between them. The CDR3: CASSFGPSSYEQYF. Here the CDR3 DNA reads TGTGCCAGCAGTTTTGGCCCCTCCTCCTACGAGCAGTACTTC.

This clonotype was detected a few times. V is TRBV4-1 and J is TRBJ1-5; D may be TRBD1 (5 bases). This CDR3 is 14 amino acids long. V was trimmed by 4 bases and J by 8 bases, leaving 15 bases between them. In germline, CDR1 is MGHRA, CDR2 YSYEKL. The CDR3 is CASSPGQGGKPQHF. The CDR3 DNA reads as TGCGCCAGCAGCCCAGGGCAGGGAGGGAAGCCCCAGCATTTT.

The chain combines TRBV5-1 with TRBJ2-1, with TRBD1 identical over 9 bases. In germline, CDR1 is SGHRS, CDR2 YFSETQ. This CDR3 has 16 amino acids. V was clipped by 0 bases and J by 1 base; unmatched bases: 2. CDR3 in amino acids: CASSLGTGESYNEQFF. The CDR3 DNA is TGCGCCAGCAGCTTGGGGACAGGGGAGTCCTACAATGAGCAGTTCTTC.

The genes are TRBV9 and TRBJ2-7, with 8 bases identical to TRBD1. V trimming: 3 bases; J trimming: 6 bases; junction bases outside the gene matches: 11. The germline CDR1 and CDR2 sequences are SGDLS and YYNGEE. The CDR3 contains 15 residues. CDR3 residues: CASSAHPGQVAEQYF. The CDR3, as DNA: TGTGCCAGCAGCGCACACCCGGGACAGGTTGCCGAGCAGTACTTC.

The chain uses TRBV27 and TRBJ2-3; D remains ambiguous. Germline CDR1 reads MNHEY; CDR2 reads SMNVEV (reference sequence). Trimming stripped 3 bases from V and 0 bases from J, with 28 bases between. This CDR3 contains 21 residues. CDR3: CASSFPRCWGIAEISTDTQYF. The CDR3, as DNA: TGTGCCAGCAGTTTCCCGCGATGCTGGGGTATTGCCGAAATTAGCACAGATACGCAGTATTTT.

The chain combines TRBV7-3 with TRBJ2-1; D is possibly TRBD1 or TRBD2 (5 bases each). Trimming removed 2 bases from V and 6 bases from J, with 14 bases in between. The CDR3 contains 15 residues. Per the germline V gene, CDR1 is SGHTA and CDR2 is FQGTGA. CDR3 in DNA: TGTGCCAGCAGCTTATCGAGGGGATGGAGCAATGAGCAGTTCTTC. Translating it yields CASSLSRGWSNEQFF.

CDR3 in amino acids: CSVEDPGGDGYTF. CDR3 DNA: TGCAGCGTTGAAGACCCAGGGGGCGATGGCTACACCTTC. The gene calls are TRBV29-1 and TRBJ1-2; 8 nucleotides align to TRBD1. The CDR3 extends over 13 amino acids. CDR1 and CDR2 from the germline V gene are SQVTM and ANQGSEA. The V and J ends lost 0 bases and 6 bases, in that order; junction bases with no gene match: 3.

The J gene is TRBJ2-5, the V gene TRBV5-6; unclear D gene. The V gene's germline CDR1 is SGHDT and CDR2 YYEEEE. The CDR3 runs to 17 residues. The V gene lost 4 bases and the J gene lost 2 bases, with 21 bases spanning the gap. The CDR3: CASSPPGKTFVQETQYF. CDR3 coding DNA: TGTGCCAGCAGCCCTCCCGGAAAGACATTTGTACAAGAGACCCAGTACTTC.

The chain joins TRBV30 to TRBJ2-7, with D hard to call. CDR1 and CDR2 from the germline V gene are GTSNPN and SVGIG (reference sequence). The CDR3 has 13 amino acids. Trimming removed 5 bases from V and 1 base from J, with 12 bases in between. For the CDR3, the DNA is TGTGCCTGGGAAGGGTCGGGTTCCTACGAGCAGTACTTC. Translated, it gives CAWEGSGSYEQYF.

The genes are TRBV24-1 and TRBJ2-2; D is perhaps TRBD1 (5 bases). CDR3 length: 12 residues. Trimming removed 10 bases at V and 3 bases at J, with 8 bases between. Germline-derived CDR1 and CDR2 are KGHDR and SFDVKD. CDR3 in amino acids: CATQGYTGELFF. The CDR3 DNA follows: TGTGCCACTCAGGGTTACACCGGGGAGCTGTTTTTT.

J is TRBJ2-7 and V is TRBV28; D remains unclear. Trimming cost V 1 base and J 2 bases, with 12 bases left between them. The CDR3 length is 15 residues. The germline CDR1 and CDR2 sequences are MDHEN and SYDVKM. The CDR3 DNA is TGTGCCAGCAGTTTATTGGCGTTAGAAACCTACGAGCAGTACTTC. Its protein product is CASSLLALETYEQYF. Based on the CDR3 plus reference TRBV28 and TRBJ2-7, the full variable domain is DVKVTQSSRYLVKRTGEKVFLECVQDMDHENMFWYRQDPGLGLRLIYFSYDVKMKEKGDIPEGYSVSREKKERFSLILESASTNQTSMYLCASSLLALETYEQYFGPGTRLTVT.

The genes are TRBV7-9 and TRBJ1-2; D uncertain. Looked up from germline, CDR1 is SEHNR and CDR2 is FQNEAQ (reference sequence). V was clipped by 5 bases and J by 0 bases, with 13 bases between them. The CDR3 has 15 amino acids. The CDR3 region is CASSPPLPPNYGYTF. The CDR3, as DNA: TGTGCCAGCAGCCCCCCCCTTCCACCTAACTATGGCTACACCTTC.

The rearrangement joins TRBV9 to TRBJ1-2, with TRBD1 matching 8 bases. Per the germline V gene, CDR1 is SGDLS and CDR2 is YYNGEE. The trim removed 4 bases at V and 3 bases at J, leaving 8 bases unmatched. The CDR3 is made up of 15 amino acids. The CDR3 sequence: CASSSGRTGYYGYTF. The CDR3 DNA sequence: TGTGCCAGCAGCTCGGGGCGGACAGGGTACTATGGCTACACCTTC.

The chain combines TRBV12-5 with TRBJ2-5, with D possibly being TRBD1 (5 bases). Germline lookup yields CDR1 LGHNT and CDR2 FRNRAP. V lost 5 bases, J lost 5 bases, and 21 bases lay in between. The CDR3 extends over 16 amino acids. The DNA of the CDR3 is TGTGCTAGTGGTGCCTTCAGGGCTACTCTGAGGGAGACCCAGTACTTC. Translating it yields CASGAFRATLRETQYF. Looking up the rest from reference TRBV12-5 and TRBJ2-5 gives the full variable domain: DARVTQTPRHKVTEMGQEVTMRCQPILGHNTVFWYRQTMMQGLELLAYFRNRAPLDDSGMPKDRFSAEMPDATLATLKIQPSEPRDSAVYFCASGAFRATLRETQYFGPGTRLLVL.

This chain connects TRBV10-3 to TRBJ1-6; 9 nucleotides line up with TRBD1. Germline V gene lookup returns CDR1 ENHRY and CDR2 SYGVKD. The junction had 12 bases not matched to a gene; V was cut back by 4 bases and J by 14 bases. This CDR3 is 15 amino acids long. CDR3 loop: CAISGDSGTGFTLHF. The CDR3 DNA sequence: TGTGCCATCAGTGGAGACTCCGGGACAGGGTTCACCCTCCACTTT.

The V call is TRBV21-1, the J call TRBJ2-7; the D call TRBD1 from the table was never checked on the DNA. TRBV21-1 is labeled a pseudogene. This CDR3 spans 19 amino acids. CDR3 sequence: CASSNPKSPGQGESYEQYF. The CDR3 DNA sequence: TGTGCCAGCAGCAATCCCAAATCCCCAGGACAGGGGGAATCGTACGAGCAGTACTTC.